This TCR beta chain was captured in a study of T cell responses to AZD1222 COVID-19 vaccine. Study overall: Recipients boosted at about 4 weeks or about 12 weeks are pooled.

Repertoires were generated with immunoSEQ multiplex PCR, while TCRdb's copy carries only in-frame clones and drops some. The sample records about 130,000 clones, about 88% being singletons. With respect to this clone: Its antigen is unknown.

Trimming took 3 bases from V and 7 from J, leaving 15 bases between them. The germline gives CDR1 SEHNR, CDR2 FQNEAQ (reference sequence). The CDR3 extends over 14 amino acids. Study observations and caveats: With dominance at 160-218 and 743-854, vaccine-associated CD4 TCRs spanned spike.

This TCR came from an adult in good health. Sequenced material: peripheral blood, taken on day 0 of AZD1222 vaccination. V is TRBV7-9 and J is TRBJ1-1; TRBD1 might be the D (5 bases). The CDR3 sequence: CASSFSTGQGEAFF. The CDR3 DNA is TGTGCCAGCAGCTTTAGTACGGGGCAGGGTGAAGCTTTCTTT.